This T cell receptor beta chain was profiled in a study of T cells in Graves' hyperthyroidism and ophthalmopathy. The hyperthyroidism was newly diagnosed and had lasted under 2 months; the patients were aged 18 to 65. The diagnostic basis comprised clinical symptoms, serum thyroxine and TRAb, thyroid ultrasound and orbital computed tomography. This CDR3 is 15 amino acids long. Germline V CDR1 and CDR2: SGHVS, FQNEAQ. V was cut by 2 bases and J by 7 bases, with 14 bases left in between. Amplification yielded TCR beta CDR3 regions, with RNA transcripts as the source. Researchers ran a first-round RT-PCR on the TCR CDR3 using the HTBI primer set. TCRdb called the multiplex PCR reads again in MiXCR, with one record for every CDR3 protein. The data hold around 760,000 distinct CDR3 sequences, with around a third observed a single time. This clonotype was seen ten or more times.

The chain has TRBV7-8 and TRBJ1-4; D unclear. This clonotype was sampled from a middle-aged woman with Graves' hyperthyroidism. Material for sequencing was blood. The CDR3 here is CASSLREGISEKLFF. CDR3 nucleotide sequence: TGTGCCAGCAGCTTAAGGGAAGGGATAAGTGAAAAACTGTTTTTT.